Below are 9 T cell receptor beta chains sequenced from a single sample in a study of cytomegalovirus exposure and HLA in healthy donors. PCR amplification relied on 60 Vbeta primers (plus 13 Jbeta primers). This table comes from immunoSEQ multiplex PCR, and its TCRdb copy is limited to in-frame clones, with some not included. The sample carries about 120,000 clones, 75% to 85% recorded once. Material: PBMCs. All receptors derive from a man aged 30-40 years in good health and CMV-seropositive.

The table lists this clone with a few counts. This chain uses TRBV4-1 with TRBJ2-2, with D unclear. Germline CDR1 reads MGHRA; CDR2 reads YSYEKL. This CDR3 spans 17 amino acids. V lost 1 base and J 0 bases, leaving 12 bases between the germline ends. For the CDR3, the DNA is TGCGCCAGCAGCCAAGTTAGAGAGTTGACGAACACCGGGGAGCTGTTTTTT. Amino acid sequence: CASSQVRELTNTGELFF.

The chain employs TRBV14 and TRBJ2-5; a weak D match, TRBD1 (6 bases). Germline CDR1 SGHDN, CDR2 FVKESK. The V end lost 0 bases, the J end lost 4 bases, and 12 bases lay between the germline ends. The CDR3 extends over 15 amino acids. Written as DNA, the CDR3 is TGTGCCAGCAGCCAAGATCTCACAGGGCGAGAGACCCAGTACTTC. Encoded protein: CASSQDLTGRETQYF.

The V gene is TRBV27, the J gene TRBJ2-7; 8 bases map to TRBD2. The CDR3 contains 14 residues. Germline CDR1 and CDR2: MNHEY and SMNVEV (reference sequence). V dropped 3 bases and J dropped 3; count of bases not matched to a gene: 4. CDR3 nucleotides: TGTGCCAGCAGTTTGCGGCTAGCGGGCTACGAGCAGTACTTC. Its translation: CASSLRLAGYEQYF.

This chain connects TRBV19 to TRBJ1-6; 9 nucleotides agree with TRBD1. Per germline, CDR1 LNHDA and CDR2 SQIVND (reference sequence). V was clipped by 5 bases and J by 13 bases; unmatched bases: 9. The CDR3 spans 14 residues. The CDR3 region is CASSPGQGVRPLHF. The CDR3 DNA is TGTGCCAGTAGTCCGGGACAGGGAGTTCGGCCCCTCCACTTT. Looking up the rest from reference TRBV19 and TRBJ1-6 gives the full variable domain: DGGITQSPKYLFRKEGQNVTLSCEQNLNHDAMYWYRQDPGQGLRLIYYSQIVNDFQKGDIAEGYSVSREKKESFPLTVTSAQKNPTAFYLCASSPGQGVRPLHFGNGTRLTVT.

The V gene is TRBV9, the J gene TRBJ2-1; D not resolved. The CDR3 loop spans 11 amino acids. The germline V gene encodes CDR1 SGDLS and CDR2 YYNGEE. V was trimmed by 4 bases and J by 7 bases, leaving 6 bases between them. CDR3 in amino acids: CASSLSNEQFF. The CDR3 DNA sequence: TGTGCCAGCAGCCTTAGTAATGAGCAGTTCTTC.

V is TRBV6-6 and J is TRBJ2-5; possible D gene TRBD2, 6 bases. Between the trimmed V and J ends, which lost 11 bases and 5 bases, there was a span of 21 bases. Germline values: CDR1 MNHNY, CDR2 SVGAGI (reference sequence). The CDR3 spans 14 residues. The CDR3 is CAARLGLGGETQYF. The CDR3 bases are TGTGCCGCCCGACTCGGCCTCGGGGGTGAGACCCAGTACTTC.

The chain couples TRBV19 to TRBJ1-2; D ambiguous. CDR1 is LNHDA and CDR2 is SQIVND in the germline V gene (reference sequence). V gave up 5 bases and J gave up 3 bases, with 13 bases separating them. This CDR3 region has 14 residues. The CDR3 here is CASSGSARDYGYTF. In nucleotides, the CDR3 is TGTGCCAGTAGTGGGAGTGCCCGAGACTATGGCTACACCTTC.

The CDR3 nucleotides read TGTGCCATCAGTGAGTCCCCCACTGCTCCCCCACGGAATGAGCAGTTCTTC. Its protein product is CAISESPTAPPRNEQFF. The chain couples TRBV10-3 to TRBJ2-1; D uncertain. The CDR3 has 17 residues. With 0 bases removed from V and 7 bases from J, the gap between germline ends came to 19 bases. Per the germline V gene, CDR1 is ENHRY and CDR2 is SYGVKD.

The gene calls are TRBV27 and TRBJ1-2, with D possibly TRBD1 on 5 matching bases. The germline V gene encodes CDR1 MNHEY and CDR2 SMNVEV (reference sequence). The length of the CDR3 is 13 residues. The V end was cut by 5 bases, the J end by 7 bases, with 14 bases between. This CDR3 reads CASSAAGLGGYTF. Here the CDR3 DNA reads TGTGCCAGCAGTGCGGCAGGGCTCGGTGGCTACACCTTC.